The present T cell receptor (beta chain) was sequenced within a study of blood T cell repertoires in COVID-19. Across the whole study: Nucleic acid was either cDNA or gDNA, and it came from T cells, B-cell-depleted T cells, or PBMCs.

Germline values: CDR1 LNHDA, CDR2 SQIVND (reference sequence). Losses at the gene ends were 0 bases for V and 2 bases for J; bases not matched to a gene: 22. The CDR3 consists of 23 residues. Produced via immunoSEQ multiplex PCR; TCRdb's table is partial and in-frame only. The sample lists approximately 90,000 clones, 70% to 85% occurring once. Sequencing was carried out using peripheral blood. The chain is built from TRBV19 and TRBJ2-2; 9 bases match TRBD2. The source of this sequence is a man aged 55-75 years with acute or convalescent COVID-19. Here the CDR3 DNA reads TGTGCCAGTAGTATAGATTCTTGGGAGGGTAGCGGGGGCCCTATACGTAACACCGGGGAGCTGTTTTTT. The encoded protein is CASSIDSWEGSGGPIRNTGELFF.